Below are 26 T cell receptor beta chains sequenced from a single sample in a study of vaccination effects on CD4 cells after COVID-19. The assay was immunoSEQ multiplex PCR, and TCRdb's table has in-frame clones only and misses some. The table lists around 40,000 clones, around 67% of them singletons. Following 10 days of culture, CD4+ T cells were isolated. Their specific antigens are unknown. Sample: CD4+ T cells from PBMCs cultured without peptide, taken before COVID-19 vaccination. Receptors originate from a human donor who received a COVID-19 vaccine.

The chain carries TRBV9 and TRBJ2-1; tentative D call: TRBD1 (5 bases). Germline V gene lookup returns CDR1 SGDLS and CDR2 YYNGEE. The V gene lost 3 bases and the J gene lost 7 bases, with 14 bases spanning the gap. The CDR3 totals 14 residues. The CDR3 coding sequence is TGTGCCAGCAGCGGACAGAGTTTCTATAATGAGCAGTTCTTC. It codes for CASSGQSFYNEQFF.

This rearrangement joins TRBV24-1 to TRBJ2-1; the match to TRBD2 covers 12 bases. After removal of 2 bases from V and 5 bases from J, the junction contained 3 bases not matched to a gene. This CDR3 has 16 residues. Germline lookup yields CDR1 KGHDR and CDR2 SFDVKD. The CDR3 here is CATSDSSGGAHNEQFF. CDR3 nucleotides: TGTGCCACCAGTGATTCTAGCGGGGGGGCCCACAATGAGCAGTTCTTC.

V is TRBV7-9 and J is TRBJ2-1, with TRBD2 identical over 7 bases. The CDR3 contains 13 residues. The ends lost 5 bases at V and 8 bases at J; junction bases unmatched: 6. Germline V CDR1 and CDR2: SEHNR, FQNEAQ (reference sequence). CDR3 amino acids: CASSQGLVDEQFF. In DNA, the CDR3 is TGTGCCAGCAGCCAAGGACTAGTTGATGAGCAGTTCTTC. The complete variable domain, with remaining parts taken from reference TRBV7-9 and TRBJ2-1, reads DTGVSQNPRHKITKRGQNVTFRCDPISEHNRLYWYRQTLGQGPEFLTYFQNEAQLEKSRLLSDRFSAERPKGSFSTLEIQRTEQGDSAMYLCASSQGLVDEQFFGPGTRLTVL.

In regard to this clone: Germline and junction disagree at one end, which may indicate a read error. The chain uses TRBV5-4 and TRBJ2-5; D remains ambiguous. CDR3 size: 14 residues. The germline V gene has CDR1 SGHNT and CDR2 YYREEE (reference sequence). CDR3 sequence (DNA): TGTGCCAGCAGCTTGGCCGACTTGGCGACAAAGAGGCACTTC. Translated, it gives CASSLADLATKRHF.

The CDR3 loop reads CASSVDWRTYEQYF. Written as DNA, the CDR3 is TGTGCCAGCAGCGTAGATTGGCGGACCTACGAGCAGTACTTC. This sequence joins TRBV9 and TRBJ2-7; D ambiguous. The CDR3 extends over 14 amino acids. The V and J ends lost 0 bases and 2 bases respectively, with 9 bases between them. Germline assignment: CDR1 SGDLS and CDR2 YYNGEE.

V usage is TRBV15 and J usage is TRBJ2-1, with D possibly being TRBD2 (6 bases). The ends were cut back, 0 bases at V and 7 bases at J, with 19 bases in the middle. The CDR3 has 17 residues. Per germline, CDR1 LNHNV and CDR2 YYDKDF (reference sequence). The CDR3 region is CATSRDVGAGRVNEQFF. The CDR3 DNA reads as TGTGCCACCAGCAGAGATGTAGGCGCGGGGCGCGTAAATGAGCAGTTCTTC.

The chain links TRBV10-1 to TRBJ2-3; possibly TRBD1 for D (5 bases). V dropped 5 bases and J dropped 3 bases, with 15 bases sitting between them. Germline CDR1 reads WNHNN; CDR2 reads SYGVQD (reference sequence). The CDR3 length is 15 residues. The CDR3 DNA is TGCGCCAGCAGTCCGTCAGGGAAGGTGACAGATACGCAGTATTTT. Translation: CASSPSGKVTDTQYF.

The chain combines TRBV5-1 with TRBJ2-5; 7 positions agree with TRBD1. The junction had 17 bases not matched to a gene; V was cut back by 5 bases and J by 10 bases. The CDR3 has 15 amino acids. Germline-derived CDR1 and CDR2 are SGHRS and YFSETQ. CDR3 DNA sequence: TGCGCCAGCAGATACCGACAGGGACCTTCGTTGGACCAGTACTTC. This gives the protein CASRYRQGPSLDQYF.

This chain links TRBV5-4 with TRBJ2-3, with 12 bases that match TRBD2. This CDR3 region has 15 residues. Looked up from germline, CDR1 is SGHNT and CDR2 is YYREEE (reference sequence). After removal of 0 bases from V and 11 bases from J, the junction contained 7 bases not matched to a gene. This CDR3 reads CASSLGWTSGVEQYF. For the CDR3, the DNA is TGTGCCAGCAGCTTGGGGTGGACTAGCGGGGTTGAGCAGTATTTT.

The V call is TRBV7-9, the J call TRBJ1-2; D unclear. CDR1 is SEHNR, CDR2 FQNEAQ, per germline (reference sequence). The CDR3 is 14 amino acids. Trimming left V 0 bases short and J 4 bases short, with 9 bases between. The CDR3: CASSLAPPSYGYTF. DNA for the CDR3: TGTGCCAGCAGCTTAGCCCCCCCGAGCTATGGCTACACCTTC.

The rearrangement uses TRBV19 and TRBJ1-5; D gene uncertain. V was cut by 1 base and J by 2 bases, with 9 bases left in between. Germline CDR1 reads LNHDA; CDR2 reads SQIVND (reference sequence). CDR3 length: 15 residues. The CDR3 spells CASSIAGLGNQPQHF. CDR3 sequence (DNA): TGTGCCAGTAGTATAGCGGGGTTAGGCAATCAGCCCCAGCATTTT.

V is TRBV10-2 and J is TRBJ2-4; TRBD2 matches at 10 bases. In germline, CDR1 is WSHSY, CDR2 SAAADI. The CDR3 is 18 residues long. J was trimmed by 1 base and V by 2 bases; bases with no gene match: 8. CDR3: CASSEGVGAGGAKNIQYF. DNA for the CDR3: TGCGCCAGCAGTGAGGGAGTGGGAGCGGGAGGGGCCAAAAACATTCAGTACTTC.

This clone was seen a few times. J is TRBJ2-7 and V is TRBV4-1; a weak D match, TRBD2 (7 bases). V dropped 0 bases and J dropped 2 bases, with 14 bases sitting between them. CDR1 and CDR2 from the germline V gene are MGHRA and YSYEKL. The CDR3 length is 16 residues. CDR3 sequence (DNA): TGCGCCAGCAGCCAAGAAGAGGGAGGGGGGGCCTACGAGCAGTACTTC. As protein: CASSQEEGGGAYEQYF.

The rearrangement uses TRBV19 and TRBJ2-2; D gene uncertain. Per germline, CDR1 LNHDA and CDR2 SQIVND (reference sequence). This CDR3 is 16 amino acids long. V lost 3 bases, J lost 1 base, and 12 bases lay in between. CDR3 sequence: CASSIRPDLNTGELFF. The CDR3 region has the DNA TGTGCCAGTAGTATTCGACCCGACCTGAACACCGGGGAGCTGTTTTTT.

This clone came up a few times. Written as DNA, the CDR3 is TGCGCCAGCAGCCTCCTCGGGCCCCAGGGACCCTACAATGAGCAGTTCTTC. As protein: CASSLLGPQGPYNEQFF. This sequence joins TRBV5-1 and TRBJ2-1; the D gene could be TRBD1 or TRBD2 (5 bases each). This CDR3 comprises 17 residues. Trimming shortened V by 4 bases and J by 2 bases, and 19 bases separated the two germline ends. Germline lookup yields CDR1 SGHRS and CDR2 YFSETQ.

As for this clone: Within the sample, other DNA sequences also encode this same CDR3. The V call is TRBV12-3 or TRBV12-4, the J call TRBJ2-3; D unclear. This CDR3 has 12 amino acids. V lost 3 bases to trimming and J lost 0 bases, with 1 base between them. The DNA for the CDR3 is TGTGCCAGCAGTTTTAGCACAGATACGCAGTATTTT. This translates into CASSFSTDTQYF.

The gene calls are TRBV2 and TRBJ2-3; 11 bases line up with TRBD2. From germline, CDR1 is SNHLY and CDR2 FYNNEI. V lost 5 bases to trimming and J lost 7 bases; unmatched junction nucleotides: 17. CDR3 length: 18 residues. The CDR3 bases are TGTGCCAGCAGTACTAGCGGGGGTGCAAATAATAGACCTAATACGCAGTATTTT. It specifies CASSTSGGANNRPNTQYF.

The gene calls are TRBV7-2 and TRBJ1-1, with TRBD1 matching 7 bases. This CDR3 contains 15 residues. CDR1 and CDR2 (germline): SGHTA, FQGNSA. V lost 5 bases and J lost 5; bases outside the gene matches: 11. The DNA for the CDR3 is TGTGCCAGCAGCACTCGACAGGGACGAGGGACTGAAGCTTTCTTT. As protein: CASSTRQGRGTEAFF.

V gene TRBV9 combines with J gene TRBJ1-3, with D possibly being TRBD1 (6 bases). Trimming removed 0 bases from V and 0 bases from J, with 10 bases in between. The CDR3 consists of 16 residues. Germline CDR1 SGDLS, CDR2 YYNGEE. The CDR3 region is CASSVGAGDSGNTIYF. The DNA of the CDR3 is TGTGCCAGCAGCGTAGGCGCAGGGGACTCTGGAAACACCATATATTTT.

The chain combines TRBV6-5 with TRBJ1-1, with D maybe TRBD1 (5 bases). Germline CDR1 and CDR2: MNHEY and SVGAGI. CDR3 length: 15 amino acids. V lost 9 bases to trimming and J lost 5 bases, with 22 bases between them. CDR3 in amino acids: CASVTGLTGGTEAFF. Here the CDR3 DNA reads TGTGCCAGTGTTACAGGACTCACTGGGGGGACTGAAGCTTTCTTT.

In its sample, this clone was seen a few times. The V gene is TRBV30, the J gene TRBJ1-2; the match to TRBD1 covers 10 bases. The germline V gene has CDR1 GTSNPN and CDR2 SVGIG (reference sequence). This CDR3 has 14 amino acids. J lost 4 bases, V lost 3 bases, and 5 bases had no gene match. CDR3 region: CAWRTRTGGYGYTF. The CDR3 region has the DNA TGTGCCTGGAGAACCAGGACAGGGGGCTATGGCTACACCTTC.

J is TRBJ2-2 and V is TRBV10-3, with 9 bases lining up with TRBD2. The CDR3 contains 16 residues. Trimming removed 1 base from V and 4 bases from J; junction bases left unmatched: 4. Germline V gene lookup returns CDR1 ENHRY and CDR2 SYGVKD. The CDR3 here is CAISELGAGGTGELFF. The CDR3 DNA follows: TGTGCCATCAGTGAGTTGGGAGCGGGAGGCACCGGGGAGCTGTTTTTT.

The chain has TRBV11-2 and TRBJ2-1; D not resolved. This CDR3 contains 13 residues. Trimming shortened V by 3 bases and J by 0 bases, and 3 bases separated the two germline ends. Germline values: CDR1 SGHAT, CDR2 FQNNGV. The DNA for the CDR3 is TGTGCCAGCAGCTTCTTCTCCTACAATGAGCAGTTCTTC. Its protein is CASSFFSYNEQFF.

V and J are TRBV12-3 or TRBV12-4 and TRBJ2-7; D gene unclear. This CDR3 has 12 residues. V was cut by 6 bases and J by 4 bases, with 10 bases left in between. CDR3 protein: CASSLAWYEQYF. CDR3 nucleotide sequence: TGTGCCAGCAGCCTGGCCTGGTACGAGCAGTACTTC.

V usage is TRBV6-1 and J usage is TRBJ2-1; 10 nucleotides align to TRBD2. The junction had 8 bases not matched to a gene; V was cut back by 7 bases and J by 5 bases. CDR1 and CDR2 from the germline V gene are MNHNS and SASEGT. CDR3 length equals 15 residues. The CDR3 region has the DNA TGTGCCAGCACCCCCGGGACTAGCGTAGACAATGAGCAGTTCTTC. Translating it yields CASTPGTSVDNEQFF.

This clone was counted a few times. The chain uses TRBV5-1 and TRBJ1-2; 8 bases map to TRBD1. V shed 5 bases and J 2 bases; nucleotides not matched to a gene: 8. In germline, CDR1 is SGHRS, CDR2 YFSETQ. This CDR3 spans 15 amino acids. In nucleotides, the CDR3 is TGCGCCAGCAGTCACGGACAGGGACGAAACTATGGCTACACCTTC. It codes for CASSHGQGRNYGYTF.